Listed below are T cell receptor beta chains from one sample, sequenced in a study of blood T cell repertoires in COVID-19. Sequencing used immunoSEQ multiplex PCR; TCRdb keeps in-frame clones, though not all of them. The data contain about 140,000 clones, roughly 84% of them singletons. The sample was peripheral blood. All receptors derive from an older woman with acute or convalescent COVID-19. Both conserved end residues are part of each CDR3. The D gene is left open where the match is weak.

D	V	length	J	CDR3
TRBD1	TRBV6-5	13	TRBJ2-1	CASTRDRAVEQFF
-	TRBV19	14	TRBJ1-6	CASSHRVLGSPLHF
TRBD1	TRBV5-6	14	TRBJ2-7	CASSLVDRGLEQYF
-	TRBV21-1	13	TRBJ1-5	CASRDRGNQPQHF
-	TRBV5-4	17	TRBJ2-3	CASSLPSTRVGTDTQYF
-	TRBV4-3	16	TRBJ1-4	CASSRGGYATNEKLFF
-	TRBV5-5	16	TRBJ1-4	CASSLAGQGMGEKLFF
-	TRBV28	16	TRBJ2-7	CASSPVGIQVGYEQYF
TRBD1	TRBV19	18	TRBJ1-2	CASSIGKKGQGARYGYTF
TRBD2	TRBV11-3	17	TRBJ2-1	CASSRGTSGGAYNEQFF
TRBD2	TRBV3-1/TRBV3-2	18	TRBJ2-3	CASSQLGSGGVAPDTQYF
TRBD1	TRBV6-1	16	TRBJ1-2	CASSEGQGNLLYGYTF
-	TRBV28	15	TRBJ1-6	CASSLQVGYNSPLHF
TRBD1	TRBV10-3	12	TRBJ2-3	CATGQGVDTQYF
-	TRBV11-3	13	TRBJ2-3	CASKTGRTDTQYF
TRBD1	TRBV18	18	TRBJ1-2	CASSPGITNTGDNYGYTF
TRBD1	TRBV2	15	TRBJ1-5	CASNQDRVGNQPQHF
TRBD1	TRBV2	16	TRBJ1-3	CASSRQGAVSGNTIYF
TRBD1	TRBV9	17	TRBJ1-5	CASSDRGPIYSNQPQHF
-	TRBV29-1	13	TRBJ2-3	CSVESSRVDTQYF
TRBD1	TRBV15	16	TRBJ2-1	CATSRDRRQGVYEQFF
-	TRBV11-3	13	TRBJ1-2	CASSLGTDYGYTF
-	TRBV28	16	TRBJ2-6	CASSLRGAAGANVLTF
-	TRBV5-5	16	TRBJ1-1	CASSLVLGHKNTEAFF
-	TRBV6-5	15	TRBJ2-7	CASSPVRGISYEQYF
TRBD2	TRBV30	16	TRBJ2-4	CAWSEGLAGLKNIQYF
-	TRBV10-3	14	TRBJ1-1	CAIRQGLGNTEAFF
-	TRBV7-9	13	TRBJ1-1	CASSLSGGTEAFF
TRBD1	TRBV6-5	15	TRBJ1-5	CASSSGGGSNQPQHF
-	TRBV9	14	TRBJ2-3	CASSVSNPTDTQYF
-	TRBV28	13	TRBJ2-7	CASTPSGRGEQYF
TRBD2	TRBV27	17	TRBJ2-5	CASSLALGLAGAATQYF
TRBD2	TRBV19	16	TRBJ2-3	CASNHFAASGGDTQYF
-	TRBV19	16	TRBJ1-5	CASSITTGMGNQPQHF
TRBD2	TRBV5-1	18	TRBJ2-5	CASSSLTSGGPLQETQYF
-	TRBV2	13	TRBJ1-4	CASVTALNEKLFF
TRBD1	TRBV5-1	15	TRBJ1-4	CASSLGSGGRGKLFF
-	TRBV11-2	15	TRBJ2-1	CASSLAPETYNEQFF
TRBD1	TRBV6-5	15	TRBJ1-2	CASSYRQGGIYGYTF
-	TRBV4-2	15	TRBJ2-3	CASSQGRTSTDTQYF
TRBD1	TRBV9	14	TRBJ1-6	CASSGQGNNSPLHF
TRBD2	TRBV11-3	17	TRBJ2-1	CASSLFSASGGAYEQFF
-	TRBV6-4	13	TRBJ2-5	CASSVRGGEAQYF
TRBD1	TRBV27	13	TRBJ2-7	CASSARTGIDQYF
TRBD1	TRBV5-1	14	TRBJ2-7	CASSPGTGGYEQYF
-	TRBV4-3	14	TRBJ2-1	CASSQVPAYNEQFF
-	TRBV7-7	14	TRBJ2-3	CASSFSGGTDTQYF
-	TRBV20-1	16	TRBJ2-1	CSASVALAASGNEQFF
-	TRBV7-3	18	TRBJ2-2	CASSLGIVGGGYTGELFF
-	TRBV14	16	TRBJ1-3	CASSQGMKSSGNTIYF
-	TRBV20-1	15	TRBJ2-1	CSASPGANSYNEQFF
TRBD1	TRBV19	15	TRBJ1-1	CASSIPGTANTEAFF
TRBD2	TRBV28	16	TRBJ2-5	CASSLQGRGGQETQYF
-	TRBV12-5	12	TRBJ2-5	CASASAGETQYF